Listed here are 15 T cell receptor beta chains from one sample, sequenced in a study of blood T cell repertoires in COVID-19. Method: immunoSEQ multiplex PCR; TCRdb's copy keeps in-frame clones and lacks some. Of 100,000 to 150,000 clones in the sample, roughly 70% were seen once. Sequenced input: peripheral blood. These receptors were taken from a human donor with acute or convalescent COVID-19. The donor label of this sample is uncertain.

Many counts were recorded for this clone. The gene calls are TRBV2 and TRBJ2-5, with 7 bases aligning to TRBD1. Trimming cost V 9 bases and J 5 bases; bases outside gene matches: 3. Germline-derived CDR1 and CDR2 are SNHLY and FYNNEI. CDR3 length: 11 residues. The CDR3 region is CASTGVETQYF. CDR3 DNA sequence: TGTGCCAGTACAGGGGTTGAGACCCAGTACTTC.

This chain uses TRBV20-1 with TRBJ1-2; no clear D gene. Germline assignment: CDR1 DFQATT and CDR2 SNEGSKA (reference sequence). The CDR3 is 11 amino acids. Trimming left V 3 bases short and J 5 bases short, with 7 bases between. Written as DNA, the CDR3 is TGCAGTGCTAGTAAGGAGTATGGCTACACCTTC. Its protein is CSASKEYGYTF.

This clone was observed a handful of times. The gene calls are TRBV27 and TRBJ2-3; unclear D gene. Germline V lookup: CDR1 MNHEY, CDR2 SMNVEV (reference sequence). This CDR3 has 17 amino acids. With 4 bases removed from V and 0 bases from J, the gap between germline ends came to 17 bases. The CDR3 sequence: CASSSSRRHTSTDTQYF. Here the CDR3 DNA reads TGTGCCAGCAGTTCTTCAAGGCGGCACACTAGCACAGATACGCAGTATTTT.

Here the CDR3 DNA reads TGTGCCACCCAATGCTCCTACAATGAGCAGTTCTTC. Translation: CATQCSYNEQFF. The chain links TRBV24-1 to TRBJ2-1; D not certain. Germline assignment: CDR1 KGHDR and CDR2 SFDVKD. V shed 9 bases and J shed 0 bases, with 5 bases lying between them. The CDR3 is made up of 12 amino acids.

This clone turned up a few times. The genes are TRBV5-8 and TRBJ1-1, with a tentative D call TRBD1 (5 bases). Trimming removed 4 bases at V and 6 bases at J, with 16 bases between. In germline, CDR1 is SGHTS, CDR2 YDEGEE. The CDR3 is made up of 14 amino acids. This chain's CDR3 is CASSHSGGFAEAFF. The CDR3 DNA reads as TGTGCCAGCAGCCATTCGGGGGGATTCGCTGAAGCTTTCTTT.

The gene calls are TRBV28 and TRBJ1-3; a weak D match, TRBD1 (6 bases). The CDR3 has 15 residues. Germline assignment: CDR1 MDHEN and CDR2 SYDVKM. V lost 7 bases, J lost 3 bases, and 16 bases lay in between. In DNA, the CDR3 is TGTGCCAGCACCGTAGGGGGGGCCGGTGGAAACACCATATATTTT. Its protein product is CASTVGGAGGNTIYF.

The chain carries TRBV6-5 and TRBJ1-5; TRBD1 agrees at 11 bases. J gave up 4 bases and V 6 bases, and 5 bases lay outside the gene matches. The CDR3 contains 15 residues. Germline V gives CDR1 MNHEY, CDR2 SVGAGI. The CDR3 region has the DNA TGTGCCAGCAGGCAGGACAGGGGGCGAAATCAGCCCCAGCATTTT. Translated, it gives CASRQDRGRNQPQHF.

By frequency in the sample, this clone is medium-sized. The CDR3 bases are TGTGCCAGCTCACGCGACCCCCCGGGACAGGGGGCCTCACCCCTCCACTTT. Amino acid sequence: CASSRDPPGQGASPLHF. V usage is TRBV18 and J usage is TRBJ1-6; 12 bases agree with TRBD1. The CDR3 is 17 residues long. With 4 bases clipped from V and 10 bases from J, the junction kept 11 bases outside the gene matches. Germline V gene lookup returns CDR1 KGHSH and CDR2 LQKENI.

The count of this clone is one. This rearrangement joins TRBV28 to TRBJ2-4, with 7 bases fitting TRBD1. The CDR3 spans 17 residues. After removal of 6 bases from V and 6 bases from J, the junction contained 17 bases not matched to a gene. Germline V gene data show CDR1 as MDHEN and CDR2 as SYDVKM. This chain's CDR3 is CASSPTSGGSGRNIQYF. The DNA for the CDR3 is TGTGCCAGCAGCCCTACGTCAGGGGGTTCAGGGAGAAACATTCAGTACTTC.

The chain links TRBV12-3 or TRBV12-4 to TRBJ1-1; a weak D match, TRBD1 (6 bases). This CDR3 region has 12 residues. V was trimmed by 6 bases and J by 5 bases, leaving 10 bases between them. This chain's CDR3 is CASRQGGTEAFF. The CDR3 region has the DNA TGTGCCAGCAGACAGGGAGGGACTGAAGCTTTCTTT.

The V and J genes are TRBV28 and TRBJ1-5; 7 nucleotides agree with TRBD1. Germline-derived CDR1 and CDR2 are MDHEN and SYDVKM. The V gene end was trimmed by 7 bases and the J gene end by 6 bases; junction bases not matched to a gene: 9. This CDR3 has 14 residues. The CDR3 DNA reads as TGTGCCAGCACTGTCGACAGGGTTGGTCAGCCCCAGCATTTT. Translating gives CASTVDRVGQPQHF.

The gene calls are TRBV5-1 and TRBJ2-3; 9 nucleotides match TRBD2. This CDR3 region has 15 residues. The V and J ends lost 2 bases and 1 base, in that order; junction bases with no gene match: 2. Germline V gene lookup returns CDR1 SGHRS and CDR2 YFSETQ. The CDR3 sequence is CASSLERGGTDTQYF. The CDR3 region has the DNA TGCGCCAGCAGCTTAGAGCGGGGGGGCACAGATACGCAGTATTTT.

The chain recombines TRBV11-2 with TRBJ2-7; D is possibly TRBD1 (6 bases). Germline CDR1 and CDR2: SGHAT and FQNNGV. V lost 5 bases and J lost 0, with 14 bases in between. There are 15 residues in the CDR3. CDR3 DNA sequence: TGTGCCAGCAGCCCCGCCGCAGGGGTCTCCTACGAGCAGTACTTC. It encodes CASSPAAGVSYEQYF. The whole variable domain, filled in from reference TRBV11-2 and TRBJ2-7, reads EAGVAQSPRYKIIEKRQSVAFWCNPISGHATLYWYQQILGQGPKLLIQFQNNGVVDDSQLPKDRFSAERLKGVDSTLKIQPAKLEDSAVYLCASSPAAGVSYEQYFGPGTRLTVT.

This clone turned up a few times. This rearrangement joins TRBV2 to TRBJ1-5; weak D call: TRBD1 (5 bases). V lost 7 bases and J 1 base, leaving 20 bases between the germline ends. This CDR3 has 17 amino acids. Germline CDR1 SNHLY, CDR2 FYNNEI. The CDR3, as DNA: TGTGCCAGCAACGCGGGACCGGGACCTAGGAGCAATCAGCCCCAGCATTTT. It yields the protein CASNAGPGPRSNQPQHF.

The CDR3 DNA sequence: TGTGCCAGCAGCTTAGCGCTAGCGGGGAGCAATGAGCAGTTCTTC. Translated, it gives CASSLALAGSNEQFF. This chain connects TRBV7-6 to TRBJ2-1; the match to TRBD2 covers 9 bases. CDR1 and CDR2 from the germline V gene are SGHVS and FNYEAQ. This CDR3 has 15 residues. Trimming cost V 0 bases and J 6 bases; bases outside gene matches: 3.